This T cell receptor beta chain was captured by sequencing in a study of blood T cell repertoires in COVID-19. Study context: Acute-phase and convalescent COVID-19 samples originated in the United States, Italy and Spain. PBMCs, B-cell-depleted T cells, or T cells provided the cDNA or gDNA that made up the material.

In the study's own analysis: How many nucleated cells were present was estimated from reference gene primer amplification. Data came from immunoSEQ multiplex PCR; TCRdb stores just in-frame clones and leaves some out. V and J calls and clone size are as listed in that table; D and trimming were resolved from the DNA. The table records roughly 250,000 clones, 84% of them present only once. The receptor was isolated from a human donor in a cohort sampled during active COVID-19. Sequenced sample: peripheral blood.

CDR3 residues: CASSLLRETVYGYTF. CDR3 nucleotide sequence: TGTGCCAGCAGCCTACTTCGGGAGACGGTCTATGGCTACACCTTC. This sequence joins TRBV7-2 and TRBJ1-2; D not certain. This CDR3 has 15 residues. CDR1 and CDR2 (germline): SGHTA, FQGNSA. The V and J ends lost 5 bases and 4 bases respectively, with 17 bases between them.